Listed below are T cell receptor beta chains from one sample, sequenced in a study of blood T cell repertoires in COVID-19. Here immunoSEQ multiplex PCR was the method, and the copy in TCRdb shows in-frame clones only, minus some. Found here are over 120,000 clones, approximately 80% of them singletons; the top ten hold approximately 3.5%. Material: peripheral blood. These TCRs come from a man between 65 and 85 years old who had recovered from COVID-19. Both conserved end residues are part of each CDR3. D genes are given only for firm matches. Expanded clones get a size class; other rows say once, few or many, or leave the size out.

j_call clone_size d_call v_call cdr3_nt cdr3_aa
TRBJ2-1 . TRBD2 TRBV12-3/TRBV12-4 TGTGCCAGCACCGTGAGCGGGAGTCAGTTCTTC CASTVSGSQFF
TRBJ2-1 . TRBD2 TRBV7-3 TGTGCCAGCAGCTTAAATCGTGGCGGGAGGGCAAATGAGCAGTTCTTC CASSLNRGGRANEQFF
TRBJ2-6 few TRBD1 TRBV7-9 TGTGCCAGCGACAGGGCTGGGGCCAACGTCCTGACTTTC CASDRAGANVLTF
TRBJ2-2 . . TRBV27 TGTGCCAGCAGTTTAGCCTTTTATCCGGGTAGAGCCGGGGAGCTGTTTTTT CASSLAFYPGRAGELFF
TRBJ2-2 . . TRBV25-1 TGTGCCAGCAGTGAGCATACTAGAGGTTTCACCGGGGAGCTGTTTTTT CASSEHTRGFTGELFF
TRBJ2-7 . TRBD2 TRBV9 TGTGCCAGCAGCAAGGGACTAGCGGGAGCTTCTTTCCACGAGCAGTACTTC CASSKGLAGASFHEQYF
TRBJ1-1 . . TRBV29-1 TGCAGCGTTGAACAGGGTCAGTTAAGGAACACTGAAGCTTTCTTT CSVEQGQLRNTEAFF
TRBJ1-3 few TRBD1 TRBV10-3 TGTGCCATCAGTGCCGGACAGGGAGCCGGTGGAAACACCATATATTTT CAISAGQGAGGNTIYF
TRBJ2-3 once . TRBV20-1 TGCAGTGCTAGTTATGTTGGCAGGGATACAGATACGCAGTATTTT CSASYVGRDTDTQYF
TRBJ2-3 . TRBD2 TRBV7-9 TGTGCCAGCAGCTCGCCTAGCGGGAGGAGTGGCACAGATACGCAGTATTTT CASSSPSGRSGTDTQYF
TRBJ2-5 . TRBD2 TRBV11-3 TGTGCCAGCAGCTTAGGGGGACTAGCCGGCGAGACCCAGTACTTC CASSLGGLAGETQYF
TRBJ2-7 . . TRBV2 TGTGCCAGCAGTCTCGCCAGTTACGAGCAGTACTTC CASSLASYEQYF
TRBJ2-1 . TRBD2 TRBV5-1 TGCGCCAGCAGCTTGGCCCCTAGCGGAGCCTACAATGAGCAGTTCTTC CASSLAPSGAYNEQFF
TRBJ2-1 . . TRBV9 TGTGCCAGCAGCGTAGGTAGTTTCGTAGTCCACAATGAGCAGTTCTTC CASSVGSFVVHNEQFF
TRBJ2-7 . TRBD1 TRBV4-3 TGCGCCAGCAGCCTTCAAAGTATCATGACAGGGCACTACGAGCAGTACTTC CASSLQSIMTGHYEQYF
TRBJ1-2 . . TRBV5-5 TGTGCCAGCAGATTGGACGGTAACTATGGCTACACCTTC CASRLDGNYGYTF
TRBJ1-3 . . TRBV12-5 TGTGCTAGTGGTTTCCAAAACGACAGAAACTCTGGAAACACCATATATTTT CASGFQNDRNSGNTIYF
TRBJ2-5 . . TRBV7-2 TGTGCCAGCAGCTTAGCGGGGGAGGGCAGGGGTGGAGAGACCCAGTACTTC CASSLAGEGRGGETQYF
TRBJ1-2 medium-sized TRBD1 TRBV6-1 TGTGCCAGCAGTGAGGGCACAGGGGCTAACTATGGCTACACCTTC CASSEGTGANYGYTF
TRBJ2-3 . TRBD1 TRBV7-9 TGTGCCAGCAGCCAATCCCAGGGGGCAGATACGCAGTATTTT CASSQSQGADTQYF
TRBJ2-5 . . TRBV7-5 TGTGCCAGAAGCTTAGGGTGTGGCGGTCCTACGGCCCAGTACTTC CARSLGCGGPTAQYF
TRBJ2-7 . . TRBV27 TGTGCCAGCAGTTCCCTTGGAGGCGGGATTGGGAACGAGCAGTACTTC CASSSLGGGIGNEQYF
TRBJ2-1 . . TRBV14 TGTGCCAGCAGCCCGGTCATTCTATCCTACAATGAGCAGTTCTTC CASSPVILSYNEQFF
TRBJ2-7 . . TRBV5-1 TGCGCCAGCAGCTTGGCCATTAGCGTCGTAGGAGAGCAGTACTTC CASSLAISVVGEQYF
TRBJ1-5 . TRBD1 TRBV6-5 TGTGCCAGCAGAAAGACAGGGGAAGTGGAGCCCCAGCATTTT CASRKTGEVEPQHF
TRBJ2-1 . . TRBV5-1 TGCGCCAGCAGCCCCGTAGTGGGGGCCAATGAGCAGTTCTTC CASSPVVGANEQFF
TRBJ2-7 . . TRBV7-2 TGTGCCAGCAGCTTCGGGGACATCTCCTACGAGCAGTACTTC CASSFGDISYEQYF
TRBJ2-1 . TRBD2 TRBV24-1 TGTGCCACCAGTGATGCTAGCGGGAGTAACTACAATGAGCAGTTCTTC CATSDASGSNYNEQFF
TRBJ1-2 . . TRBV13 TGTGCCAGCAGACCGACTGGGAACTATGGCTACACCTTC CASRPTGNYGYTF
TRBJ2-1 . . TRBV27 TGTGCCAGCGGAGACTCGTTCTACAATGAGCAGTTCTTC CASGDSFYNEQFF
TRBJ2-7 . . TRBV11-2 TGTGCCAGCAGCTTAGGTTGGACTGCGACCTACGAGCAGTACTTC CASSLGWTATYEQYF
TRBJ2-5 . TRBD2 TRBV28 TGTGCCAGCAGGAGCGGGAGCTGGGGGGAGACCCAGTACTTC CASRSGSWGETQYF
TRBJ2-7 . . TRBV20-1 TGCAGTGCTAGTTTCTTATCCTACGAGCAGTACTTC CSASFLSYEQYF
TRBJ2-1 . TRBD2 TRBV7-3 TGTGCCAGCAGCTTAGTAGCGGGCGCAGCCTACAATGAGCAGTTCTTC CASSLVAGAAYNEQFF
TRBJ2-7 . TRBD2 TRBV7-2 TGTGCCAGCAGCTTTAGCGGGGAGGGCTACGAGCAGTACTTC CASSFSGEGYEQYF
TRBJ2-1 . TRBD2 TRBV7-2 TGTGCCAGCAGCCCTAGGACTAGCGGGAGCACGTTCTACAATGAGCAGTTCTTC CASSPRTSGSTFYNEQFF
TRBJ1-3 . TRBD1 TRBV5-1 TGCGCCAGCAGCTGGGGGGACAGGGTCTCTGGAAACACCATATATTTT CASSWGDRVSGNTIYF
TRBJ2-7 . TRBD2 TRBV13 TGTGCCAGCAGCTTAGGTAGCGGGAGCCTCGGCTACGAGCAGTACTTC CASSLGSGSLGYEQYF
TRBJ2-1 . . TRBV11-2 TGTGCCAGCAGCTCCCTACGTCGACTCGGAGGTGAGCAGTTCTTC CASSSLRRLGGEQFF
TRBJ1-1 . TRBD1 TRBV5-6 TGTGCCAGCAGCCAGGGACAGGGGGTCGGGGTCACTGAAGCTTTCTTT CASSQGQGVGVTEAFF
TRBJ2-7 few . TRBV6-2/TRBV6-3 TGTGCCAGCAGTAATACTTACGAGCAGTACTTC CASSNTYEQYF
TRBJ1-5 . . TRBV6-1 TGTGCCAGCAGTGAAAACGAGGGGAGGTATAAGCCCCAGCATTTT CASSENEGRYKPQHF
TRBJ1-1 . TRBD1 TRBV6-5 TGTGCCAGCAGTCCAGACAGGGGGAATGAAGCTTTCTTT CASSPDRGNEAFF
TRBJ1-4 . . TRBV5-1 TGCGCCAGCAGGAGGGCTTCAACTAATGAAAAACTGTTTTTT CASRRASTNEKLFF
TRBJ2-3 . TRBD2 TRBV27 TGTGCCAGCAGTAGCGGGACTAGCGGGAGGGCCGGGCAGTATTTT CASSSGTSGRAGQYF
TRBJ1-3 . . TRBV5-1 TGCGCCAGCAGCTTGGGCGAAAAAGAGGGAAACACCATATATTTT CASSLGEKEGNTIYF